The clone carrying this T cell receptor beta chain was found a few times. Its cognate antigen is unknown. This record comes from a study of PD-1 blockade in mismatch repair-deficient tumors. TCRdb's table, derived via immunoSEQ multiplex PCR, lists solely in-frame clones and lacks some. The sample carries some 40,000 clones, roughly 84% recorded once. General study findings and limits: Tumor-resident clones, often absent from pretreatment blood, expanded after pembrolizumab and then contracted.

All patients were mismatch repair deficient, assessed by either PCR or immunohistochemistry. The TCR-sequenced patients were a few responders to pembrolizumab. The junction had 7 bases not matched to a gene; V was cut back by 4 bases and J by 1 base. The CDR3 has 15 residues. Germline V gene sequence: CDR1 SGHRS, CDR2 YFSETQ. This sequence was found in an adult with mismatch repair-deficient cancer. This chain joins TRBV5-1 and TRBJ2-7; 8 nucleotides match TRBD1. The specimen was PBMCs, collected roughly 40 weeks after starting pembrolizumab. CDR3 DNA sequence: TGCGCCAGCAGCGGGGGGACAGGACGATCCTACGAGCAGTACTTC. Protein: CASSGGTGRSYEQYF.